These 8 T cell receptor beta chains originate from one sample sequenced in a study of radiotherapy plus CTLA-4 blockade in lung cancer. Generated by immunoSEQ multiplex PCR, the TCRdb table keeps only in-frame clones and is missing some. The profile shows about 45,000 clones, about three quarters of them singletons. This specimen was peripheral blood, taken from a patient treated with radiotherapy plus ipilimumab. All receptors come from a human donor with non-small cell lung cancer who had a complete response to radiotherapy plus ipilimumab.

V is TRBV10-3 and J is TRBJ1-6, with 7 bases fitting TRBD1. The germline V gene has CDR1 ENHRY and CDR2 SYGVKD. The CDR3 is made up of 13 amino acids. The ends lost 0 bases at V and 15 bases at J; junction bases unmatched: 5. CDR3 nucleotide sequence: TGTGCCATCAGTGAGTCGGGACAGATGGTCCTCCACTTT. As protein: CAISESGQMVLHF.

The J gene is TRBJ1-4, the V gene TRBV7-8; 8 positions agree with TRBD1. The CDR3 is 15 residues long. With 6 bases clipped from V and 4 bases from J, the junction kept 7 bases outside the gene matches. In germline, CDR1 is SGHVS, CDR2 FQNEAQ. CDR3 DNA sequence: TGTGCCAGCAGGTGGGGGACAGGCGGTAATGAAAAACTGTTTTTT. Translated: CASRWGTGGNEKLFF.

The chain employs TRBV19 and TRBJ2-6; 7 bases are a match to TRBD1. V was clipped by 1 base and J by 2 bases; unmatched bases: 2. Germline-derived CDR1 and CDR2 are LNHDA and SQIVND (reference sequence). CDR3 length: 16 residues. CDR3 in DNA: TGTGCCAGTAGTATAGTCCAGGGGGCTGGGGCCAACGTCCTGACTTTC. Translating it yields CASSIVQGAGANVLTF.

The gene calls are TRBV7-8 and TRBJ2-7; unclear D gene. The V gene lost 1 base and the J gene lost 2 bases, with 12 bases spanning the gap. Germline CDR1 is SGHVS and CDR2 is FQNEAQ. The CDR3 spans 15 residues. CDR3 nucleotides: TGTGCCAGCAGCTTAGGTGGGTACCGGGCCTACGAGCAGTACTTC. This gives the protein CASSLGGYRAYEQYF.

The chain is built from TRBV19 and TRBJ2-3, with D uncertain. The CDR3 has 13 residues. Looked up from germline, CDR1 is LNHDA and CDR2 is SQIVND (reference sequence). V was cut by 2 bases and J by 4 bases, with 7 bases left in between. The CDR3 is CASSISGSDTQYF. The DNA for the CDR3 is TGTGCCAGTAGTATATCCGGGTCAGATACGCAGTATTTT. Together with reference TRBV19 and TRBJ2-3, the CDR3 gives the full variable domain: DGGITQSPKYLFRKEGQNVTLSCEQNLNHDAMYWYRQDPGQGLRLIYYSQIVNDFQKGDIAEGYSVSREKKESFPLTVTSAQKNPTAFYLCASSISGSDTQYFGPGTRLTVL.

V is TRBV10-3 and J is TRBJ2-1, with a possible D match to TRBD2 (5 bases). Germline lookup yields CDR1 ENHRY and CDR2 SYGVKD. Trimming left V 6 bases short and J 8 bases short, with 11 bases between. This CDR3 region has 12 residues. This chain's CDR3 is CAIRGSGDEQFF. The CDR3 nucleotides are TGTGCCATCAGGGGGAGTGGGGATGAGCAGTTCTTC.

The V and J genes are TRBV5-1 and TRBJ2-1, with TRBD2 identical over 10 bases. The CDR3 totals 16 residues. The V gene end was trimmed by 4 bases and the J gene end by 9 bases; junction bases not matched to a gene: 13. Germline V CDR1 and CDR2: SGHRS, YFSETQ. This chain's CDR3 is CASSQSGLAGVSEQFF. The CDR3 DNA follows: TGCGCCAGCAGCCAAAGTGGGCTAGCGGGAGTCAGTGAGCAGTTCTTC.

This clone was seen more than once but under ten times. This chain links TRBV5-1 with TRBJ2-1, with D hard to call. The CDR3 contains 14 residues. V shed 0 bases and J shed 5 bases, with 9 bases lying between them. Looked up from germline, CDR1 is SGHRS and CDR2 is YFSETQ. The CDR3 sequence is CASSLEATNNEQFF. CDR3 coding DNA: TGCGCCAGCAGCTTGGAGGCCACTAACAATGAGCAGTTCTTC.